The 22 T cell receptor beta chains below all came from one sample that was sequenced in a study of OX40 agonist ivuxolimab in advanced cancers. Assay used: immunoSEQ multiplex PCR; TCRdb lists only in-frame clones, some missing. Of approximately 27,000 clones listed, roughly three quarters are singletons. Sample: CD4+ or CD8+ T cells sorted from blood, taken in a trial of the OX40 agonist ivuxolimab. These receptors were obtained from an adult with an advanced solid tumor such as melanoma, head and neck, liver or kidney cancer.

V gene TRBV13 combines with J gene TRBJ2-2, with D possibly matching TRBD1 (6 bases). CDR3 length: 15 amino acids. Germline V gene lookup returns CDR1 PRHDT and CDR2 FYEKMQ (reference sequence). Trimming took 6 bases from V and 4 from J, leaving 15 bases between them. Here the CDR3 reads CASRQTGYSTGELFF. Here the CDR3 DNA reads TGTGCCAGCAGACAAACAGGGTACAGCACCGGGGAGCTGTTTTTT.

This clone appeared a single time. J is TRBJ2-3 and V is TRBV6-5, with D possibly matching TRBD2 (6 bases). CDR3 length: 16 residues. V gave up 0 bases and J gave up 4 bases, with 14 bases separating them. Germline V gene lookup returns CDR1 MNHEY and CDR2 SVGAGI. Here the CDR3 reads CASSYSRAGGADTQYF. CDR3 DNA sequence: TGTGCCAGCAGTTACTCGAGGGCCGGAGGGGCAGATACGCAGTATTTT.

The chain has TRBV5-1 and TRBJ1-2; no definite D call. Germline V gene lookup returns CDR1 SGHRS and CDR2 YFSETQ. Trimming cost V 2 bases and J 3 bases, with 8 bases left between them. The CDR3 has 13 amino acids. In nucleotides, the CDR3 is TGCGCCAGCAGCTTTGCGGTTGACTATGGCTACACCTTC. The encoded protein is CASSFAVDYGYTF.

The chain joins TRBV10-2 to TRBJ1-4, with 7 bases that match TRBD1. The CDR3 extends over 15 amino acids. Germline CDR1 WSHSY, CDR2 SAAADI. V dropped 2 bases and J dropped 7; count of bases not matched to a gene: 7. CDR3 DNA: TGCGCCAGCAGTGAGCTCAGGGGGAGAGGTGAAAAACTGTTTTTT. Residues: CASSELRGRGEKLFF.

The genes are TRBV13 and TRBJ1-2; 8 bases line up with TRBD1. The V and J ends lost 2 bases and 2 bases, in that order; junction bases with no gene match: 1. CDR1 and CDR2 (germline): PRHDT, FYEKMQ (reference sequence). This CDR3 region has 14 residues. The CDR3 protein is CASSLRTGNYGYTF. CDR3 bases: TGTGCCAGCAGCTTACGGACAGGGAACTATGGCTACACCTTC.

The chain employs TRBV10-3 and TRBJ2-7; D not resolved. V lost 7 bases and J 0 bases, leaving 10 bases between the germline ends. Per germline, CDR1 ENHRY and CDR2 SYGVKD. The CDR3 contains 13 residues. Here the CDR3 DNA reads TGTGCCATCAAATCCCGTGACTCCTACGAGCAGTACTTC. Its protein product is CAIKSRDSYEQYF.

The gene calls are TRBV19 and TRBJ2-1, with no clear D. The V gene's germline CDR1 is LNHDA and CDR2 SQIVND (reference sequence). This CDR3 is built from 11 residues. Trimming left V 7 bases short and J 4 bases short, with 5 bases between. The CDR3 DNA reads TGTGCCAGTACTCTTTACAATGAGCAGTTCTTC. This sequence encodes CASTLYNEQFF.

The CDR3 DNA reads as TGCGCCAGCAGCTTGGATGGGCAGGACGAAAAACTGTTTTTT. It is translated as CASSLDGQDEKLFF. The chain uses TRBV5-1 and TRBJ1-4, with D uncertain. The germline CDR1 and CDR2 sequences are SGHRS and YFSETQ. V gave up 0 bases and J gave up 8 bases, with 11 bases separating them. CDR3 length equals 14 residues.

The chain links TRBV6-5 to TRBJ1-1; no clear D. CDR3 size: 11 residues. V shed 2 bases and J shed 3 bases, with 1 base lying between them. The germline V gene encodes CDR1 MNHEY and CDR2 SVGAGI. DNA for the CDR3: TGTGCCAGCAGTTACGACACTGAAGCTTTCTTT. Translated, it gives CASSYDTEAFF.

This sequence joins TRBV15 and TRBJ1-2; D might be TRBD1 (5 bases). This CDR3 spans 13 amino acids. From germline, CDR1 is LNHNV and CDR2 YYDKDF (reference sequence). Trimming took off 0 bases at V and 8 bases at J, with 10 bases between the two ends. The DNA for the CDR3 is TGTGCCACCAGCAGAGATTCAGGGTTGGGCTACACCTTC. Translating gives CATSRDSGLGYTF.

The chain couples TRBV7-3 to TRBJ1-1; D is ambiguous. Germline CDR1 SGHTA, CDR2 FQGTGA. The CDR3 consists of 16 residues. V lost 5 bases and J lost 2, with 18 bases in between. CDR3 sequence (DNA): TGTGCCAGCAGCCCTACTAGTGCGGGATTCAACACTGAAGCTTTCTTT. It encodes CASSPTSAGFNTEAFF.

The chain employs TRBV7-2 and TRBJ2-2, with a possible D match to TRBD2 (6 bases). The CDR3 is made up of 16 amino acids. Between the trimmed V and J ends, which lost 2 bases and 5 bases, there was a span of 15 bases. Germline V gene lookup returns CDR1 SGHTA and CDR2 FQGNSA. CDR3 coding DNA: TGTGCCAGCAGCTTACATAATAGCGGACTTACCGGGGAGCTGTTTTTT. It encodes CASSLHNSGLTGELFF.

The gene calls are TRBV6-1 and TRBJ1-2; D not certain. From germline, CDR1 is MNHNS and CDR2 SASEGT. The germline V and J ends were trimmed by 2 bases and 7 bases, with 14 bases remaining between them. The CDR3 is made up of 14 amino acids. The CDR3 bases are TGTGCCAGCAGTGAATTGGGCAGGCCGGCTGGCTACACCTTC. Amino acid sequence: CASSELGRPAGYTF.

The rearrangement joins TRBV4-1 to TRBJ2-7; D gene ambiguous. There are 13 residues in the CDR3. Germline V gene data show CDR1 as MGHRA and CDR2 as YSYEKL. Trimming left V 0 bases short and J 1 base short, with 4 bases between. The CDR3 reads CASSQDFSYEQYF. The DNA of the CDR3 is TGCGCCAGCAGCCAAGATTTTTCCTACGAGCAGTACTTC.

The chain employs TRBV5-1 and TRBJ1-1, with a tentative D call TRBD1 (6 bases). There are 13 residues in the CDR3. The V and J ends lost 2 bases and 4 bases respectively, with 9 bases between them. In germline, CDR1 is SGHRS, CDR2 YFSETQ. The CDR3 reads CASSFLGGTEAFF. The CDR3 nucleotides read TGCGCCAGCAGCTTCTTAGGGGGCACTGAAGCTTTCTTT.

This clone has a single count. V gene TRBV19 combines with J gene TRBJ2-1, with 7 bases matching TRBD1. The germline V gene encodes CDR1 LNHDA and CDR2 SQIVND (reference sequence). The CDR3 is 15 residues long. The J segment lost 5 bases and the V segment lost 1 base, leaving 5 bases of the junction unmatched. In nucleotides, the CDR3 is TGTGCCAGTAGTATAGGACAGGGTACGGACAATGAGCAGTTCTTC. Protein: CASSIGQGTDNEQFF.

This clone was picked up a small number of times. The genes are TRBV30 and TRBJ1-1; D is uncertain. Germline V gene sequence: CDR1 GTSNPN, CDR2 SVGIG (reference sequence). The V end lost 2 bases, the J end lost 3 bases, and 10 bases lay between the germline ends. CDR3 length equals 13 residues. As DNA, the CDR3 is TGTGCCTGGAGTCCCATGGGTGACACTGAAGCTTTCTTT. Amino acids: CAWSPMGDTEAFF.

This clone was counted a few times. This chain connects TRBV7-3 to TRBJ1-1; D perhaps matches TRBD1 (5 bases). Germline-derived CDR1 and CDR2 are SGHTA and FQGTGA. V gave up 1 base and J gave up 4 bases, with 10 bases separating them. The CDR3 loop spans 14 amino acids. The chain's CDR3 is CASSLMTGPTEAFF. CDR3 bases: TGTGCCAGCAGCTTAATGACGGGGCCCACTGAAGCTTTCTTT.

This clone is classed as medium-sized. V and J are TRBV30 and TRBJ2-1; D is perhaps TRBD2 (6 bases). This CDR3 is 13 amino acids long. CDR1 and CDR2 from the germline V gene are GTSNPN and SVGIG (reference sequence). V was pared by 3 bases and J by 7 bases, with 13 bases between. CDR3 nucleotide sequence: TGTGCCTGGAGCGCGGGGCAAGGGAATGAGCAGTTCTTC. Translation: CAWSAGQGNEQFF. Full variable domain (outside the CDR3, taken from reference TRBV30 and TRBJ2-1): SQTIHQWPATLVQPVGSPLSLECTVEGTSNPNLYWYRQAAGRGLQLLFYSVGIGQISSEVPQNLSASRPQDRQFILSSKKLLLSDSGFYLCAWSAGQGNEQFFGPGTRLTVL.

The genes are TRBV7-9 and TRBJ2-3, with D perhaps TRBD1 (6 bases). Germline CDR1 and CDR2: SEHNR and FQNEAQ (reference sequence). Deletions cut 0 bases from V and 2 bases from J, with 9 bases between. This CDR3 spans 15 amino acids. DNA for the CDR3: TGTGCCAGCAGCTTAGCGGGACACAACACAGATACGCAGTATTTT. Protein product: CASSLAGHNTDTQYF.

CDR3: CATTGTGGYTF. The CDR3 DNA is TGCGCCACCACTGGGACAGGGGGCTACACCTTC. V is TRBV10-1 and J is TRBJ1-2, with 9 positions matching TRBD1. J was trimmed by 8 bases and V by 10 bases; bases with no gene match: 5. Per the germline V gene, CDR1 is WNHNN and CDR2 is SYGVQD (reference sequence). The CDR3 spans 11 residues.

This clone was seen just once. The CDR3 protein is CAISDWTSGEDEQFF. The CDR3 DNA follows: TGTGCCATCAGTGACTGGACTAGCGGGGAAGATGAGCAGTTCTTC. The rearrangement uses TRBV10-3 and TRBJ2-1; 12 bases are shared with TRBD2. Germline V CDR1 and CDR2: ENHRY, SYGVKD. Losses at the gene ends were 3 bases for V and 8 bases for J; bases not matched to a gene: 5. CDR3 length equals 15 residues.